One sample yielded the 9 T cell receptor beta chains listed below, sequenced in a study of shared clonotypes between healthy human individuals. Here immunoSEQ multiplex PCR was the method, and the copy in TCRdb shows in-frame clones only, minus some. The repertoire has more than 550,000 clones, 80% to 95% of them found once; the top ten carry 34%. The sequenced material came from memory CD8+ T cells from PBMCs. Regarding subset: CD45RO+ cells pooled with CCR7-negative TemRA cells. Source of these receptors: a man younger than 35 in good health. Some clones in this sample may be carry-over from other donors' samples.

This clone was detected only once. This sample includes further DNA sequences coding for the same CDR3. The CDR3 protein is CASSPGTGDYGYTF. DNA for the CDR3: TGCGCCAGCAGCCCCGGGACAGGTGACTATGGCTACACCTTC. The rearrangement uses TRBV4-3 and TRBJ1-2; 8 bases fit TRBD1. The CDR3 runs 14 residues. V gave up 4 bases and J gave up 3 bases; unmatched junction bases: 4. Germline CDR1 LGHNA, CDR2 YSLEER.

This chain uses TRBV5-1 with TRBJ2-7, with TRBD1 as a possible D gene (6 bases). V gave up 4 bases and J gave up 3 bases, with 17 bases separating them. CDR3 length equals 15 residues. Germline CDR1 is SGHRS and CDR2 is YFSETQ. In DNA form, the CDR3 reads TGCGCCAGCAGCCAACGTGACAGGTCTAACTACGAGCAGTACTTC. It specifies CASSQRDRSNYEQYF. Full variable domain (rest looked up from reference TRBV5-1 and TRBJ2-7): KAGVTQTPRYLIKTRGQQVTLSCSPISGHRSVSWYQQTPGQGLQFLFEYFSETQRNKGNFPGRFSGRQFSNSRSEMNVSTLELGDSALYLCASSQRDRSNYEQYFGPGTRLTVT.

V is TRBV5-4 and J is TRBJ2-7; 7 nucleotides line up with TRBD2. Unmatched junction bases numbered 10, after V lost 7 bases and J lost 6 bases. This CDR3 contains 13 residues. From germline, CDR1 is SGHNT and CDR2 YYREEE (reference sequence). The CDR3 DNA reads as TGTGCCAGCCATGCGGGAGCTTTGAGCGAGCAGTACTTC. Protein: CASHAGALSEQYF.

The CDR3 reads CASSNLAEGEQETQYF. The CDR3 DNA follows: TGTGCCAGCAGCAATCTAGCGGAGGGGGAGCAAGAGACCCAGTACTTC. The chain is built from TRBV28 and TRBJ2-5; maybe TRBD2 (7 bases). V lost 6 bases, J lost 2 bases, and 19 bases lay in between. This CDR3 is built from 16 residues. CDR1 MDHEN and CDR2 SYDVKM come from the germline V gene.

This clone appeared a single time. The chain recombines TRBV15 with TRBJ2-5, with D unclear. This CDR3 is built from 13 residues. In germline, CDR1 is LNHNV, CDR2 YYDKDF (reference sequence). Trimming stripped 3 bases from V and 2 bases from J, with 7 bases between. In DNA form, the CDR3 reads TGTGCCACCAGCAGTAGGCTTCAAGAGACCCAGTACTTC. Amino acid sequence: CATSSRLQETQYF.

Here the CDR3 DNA reads TGTGCCAGCAGCTTAAAAAGGGGCGCGCCTCAGCCCCAGCATTTT. Translated: CASSLKRGAPQPQHF. The chain links TRBV7-3 to TRBJ1-5; TRBD1 is a possible D gene (5 bases). The germline gives CDR1 SGHTA, CDR2 FQGTGA. The CDR3 length is 15 residues. V was trimmed by 1 base and J by 6 bases, leaving 13 bases between them.

CDR3 residues: CASTLPGLVVDEQFF. The CDR3 DNA is TGTGCCAGCACCCTACCGGGACTAGTCGTCGATGAGCAGTTCTTC. V usage is TRBV28 and J usage is TRBJ2-1, with 8 bases that match TRBD2. This CDR3 has 15 residues. CDR1 and CDR2 (germline): MDHEN, SYDVKM. Trimming took 7 bases from V and 8 from J; bases not matched to a gene: 13.

This chain joins TRBV28 and TRBJ2-1; D not resolved. The V end lost 4 bases, the J end lost 15 bases, and 16 bases lay between the germline ends. There are 12 residues in the CDR3. In germline, CDR1 is MDHEN, CDR2 SYDVKM. In DNA form, the CDR3 reads TGTGCCAGCAGTTGGGTGGGTCGAGAACGGTTCTTC. Translation: CASSWVGRERFF.

This clone has only one observation. In DNA, the CDR3 is TGCAGCGTGAAATATGGGGGCGAGACCCAGTACTTC. It translates to CSVKYGGETQYF. The chain employs TRBV29-1 and TRBJ2-5; a weak D match, TRBD1 (6 bases). The V gene's germline CDR1 is SQVTM and CDR2 ANQGSEA. This CDR3 comprises 12 residues. The V gene lost 6 bases and the J gene lost 5 bases, with 13 bases spanning the gap.